The 18 T cell receptor beta chains below come from one sample, sequenced in a study of PD-1 blockade in classical Hodgkin lymphoma. Relapse was seen in all patients after autologous stem cell transplantation, and brentuximab vedotin exposure was variable. Libraries were prepared by immunoSEQ multiplex PCR; TCRdb keeps only in-frame clonotypes and omits some of them. Of about 110,000 clones listed, about 88% were seen once; the top ten hold 20%. Sequencing was performed on peripheral blood mononuclear cells (PBMCs), taken before the second cycle of nivolumab. These receptors were obtained from a human donor with classical Hodgkin lymphoma.

The chain has TRBV30 and TRBJ1-5; maybe TRBD1 (5 bases). Germline-derived CDR1 and CDR2 are GTSNPN and SVGIG (reference sequence). V was clipped by 0 bases and J by 6 bases, with 15 bases between them. The CDR3 covers 15 residues. The CDR3 coding sequence is TGTGCCTGGAGTGTACACGGGGCGCAGGGTCAGCCCCAGCATTTT. Encoded protein: CAWSVHGAQGQPQHF.

As to this clone: Germline is not matched at one junction end, which may reflect a read error. J is TRBJ2-1 and V is TRBV7-7; D unresolved. Germline V gene sequence: CDR1 SSHAT, CDR2 FNYEAQ (reference sequence). CDR3 size: 13 residues. CDR3 nucleotides: TGTGCTAGCAGCTCAGACTCCTACAATGAGCAGTTCTTC. It is translated as CASSSDSYNEQFF. Filled out from reference TRBV7-7 and TRBJ2-1, the complete variable domain reads GAGVSQSPRYKVTKRGQDVTLRCDPISSHATLYWYQQALGQGPEFLTYFNYEAQPDKSGLPSDRFSAERPEGSISTLTIQRTEQRDSAMYRCASSSDSYNEQFFGPGTRLTVL.

The rearrangement uses TRBV19 and TRBJ1-5; D uncertain. This CDR3 is 16 amino acids long. Deletions cut 2 bases from V and 3 bases from J, with 14 bases between. CDR1 is LNHDA, CDR2 SQIVND, per germline (reference sequence). CDR3 amino acids: CASSIKGTGPNQPQHF. CDR3 DNA: TGTGCCAGTAGTATAAAAGGAACGGGCCCCAATCAGCCCCAGCATTTT.

The chain uses TRBV29-1 and TRBJ1-1; no clear D gene. This CDR3 has 12 amino acids. The V end lost 3 bases, the J end lost 2 bases, and 7 bases lay between the germline ends. Germline V gene data show CDR1 as SQVTM and CDR2 as ANQGSEA. The DNA for the CDR3 is TGCAGCGTTGACCGGGTTAACACTGAAGCTTTCTTT. Translation gives CSVDRVNTEAFF.

This clone was counted between two and nine times. The chain has TRBV5-6 and TRBJ1-1; D gene ambiguous. This CDR3 comprises 11 residues. Germline-derived CDR1 and CDR2 are SGHDT and YYEEEE. Trimming removed 1 base from V and 8 bases from J, with 6 bases in between. The CDR3 sequence: CASSLSNEAFF. CDR3 nucleotide sequence: TGTGCCAGCAGCTTGTCAAACGAAGCTTTCTTT.

The chain recombines TRBV29-1 with TRBJ2-2; 7 bases are a match to TRBD1. Germline V CDR1 and CDR2: SQVTM, ANQGSEA. The CDR3 is made up of 13 amino acids. The trim removed 6 bases at V and 1 base at J, leaving 2 bases unmatched. In nucleotides, the CDR3 is TGCAGCGTCCGGACAGGGAACACCGGGGAGCTGTTTTTT. It encodes CSVRTGNTGELFF.

The rearrangement links TRBV5-1 to TRBJ2-7; 7 bases align to TRBD1. The CDR3 spans 12 residues. The germline CDR1 and CDR2 sequences are SGHRS and YFSETQ. The junction had 5 bases not matched to a gene; V was cut back by 2 bases and J by 9 bases. The chain's CDR3 is CASSLGQAAQYF. DNA for the CDR3: TGCGCCAGCAGCTTAGGACAGGCGGCGCAGTACTTC.

The V gene is TRBV5-1, the J gene TRBJ2-5; 8 bases match TRBD1. CDR1 and CDR2 (germline): SGHRS, YFSETQ. CDR3 length: 15 residues. After removal of 2 bases from V and 2 bases from J, the junction contained 5 bases not matched to a gene. The CDR3: CASSFTGGFQETQYF. For the CDR3, the DNA is TGCGCCAGCAGCTTTACAGGGGGTTTTCAAGAGACCCAGTACTTC.

The chain recombines TRBV19 with TRBJ2-1; D tentatively reads TRBD1 or TRBD2 (5 bases each). The germline V and J ends were trimmed by 3 bases and 6 bases, with 12 bases remaining between them. In germline, CDR1 is LNHDA, CDR2 SQIVND (reference sequence). The CDR3 is 14 residues long. CDR3 coding DNA: TGTGCCAGTAGTATGGGGCCTGCGGGCAATGAGCAGTTCTTC. This gives the protein CASSMGPAGNEQFF.

This chain links TRBV30 with TRBJ1-5, with unresolved D. Deletions cut 0 bases from V and 0 bases from J, with 3 bases between. CDR1 is GTSNPN, CDR2 SVGIG, per germline (reference sequence). This CDR3 is built from 13 residues. In DNA form, the CDR3 reads TGTGCCTGGAGTGTAGATAGCAATCAGCCCCAGCATTTT. Translation gives CAWSVDSNQPQHF.

This chain connects TRBV9 to TRBJ1-2; D may be TRBD1 (5 bases). Trimming removed 0 bases from V and 5 bases from J, with 11 bases in between. The CDR3 has 14 amino acids. The germline CDR1 and CDR2 sequences are SGDLS and YYNGEE. The CDR3 is CASSVEPGLYGYTF. CDR3 bases: TGTGCCAGCAGCGTAGAGCCAGGGTTGTATGGCTACACCTTC.

In DNA, the CDR3 is TGTGCCAGCAGCTTCATTGGAGACTCCTACGAGCAGTACTTC. Residues: CASSFIGDSYEQYF. V usage is TRBV5-4 and J usage is TRBJ2-7, with unresolved D. Per the germline V gene, CDR1 is SGHNT and CDR2 is YYREEE (reference sequence). V was cut by 2 bases and J by 0 bases, with 9 bases left in between. The CDR3 has 14 residues.

The chain employs TRBV19 and TRBJ2-7, with 12 bases that match TRBD2. The germline V gene has CDR1 LNHDA and CDR2 SQIVND (reference sequence). The CDR3 runs to 16 residues. V trimming: 3 bases; J trimming: 7 bases; junction bases outside the gene matches: 10. The CDR3: CASSIEAGLAGREQYF. Here the CDR3 DNA reads TGTGCCAGTAGTATTGAAGCCGGACTAGCGGGAAGGGAGCAGTACTTC.

This rearrangement joins TRBV27 to TRBJ1-2, with TRBD1 identical over 7 bases. The V and J ends lost 2 bases and 6 bases, in that order; junction bases with no gene match: 3. Germline V gene data show CDR1 as MNHEY and CDR2 as SMNVEV (reference sequence). The CDR3 runs 13 residues. DNA for the CDR3: TGTGCCAGCAGTTTAAACAGGGGCAATGGCTACACCTTC. This translates into CASSLNRGNGYTF.

The chain carries TRBV27 and TRBJ2-7, with D hard to call. The V end lost 6 bases, the J end lost 3 bases, and 6 bases lay between the germline ends. Germline V gene lookup returns CDR1 MNHEY and CDR2 SMNVEV (reference sequence). The CDR3 is made up of 11 amino acids. The CDR3 bases are TGTGCCAGCAGGTCGAACTACGAGCAGTACTTC. It encodes CASRSNYEQYF.

The chain recombines TRBV4-1 with TRBJ1-2, with 9 bases matching TRBD1. The V gene's germline CDR1 is MGHRA and CDR2 YSYEKL. The CDR3 sequence is 17 residues long. V trimming: 3 bases; J trimming: 4 bases; junction bases outside the gene matches: 12. The DNA for the CDR3 is TGCGCCAGCAGCCAGGGGGCGTTGGGACAGGGCCTCTATGGCTACACCTTC. Its translation: CASSQGALGQGLYGYTF.

This clone came up once. The gene calls are TRBV29-1 and TRBJ2-1; 7 bases align to TRBD1. CDR1 is SQVTM and CDR2 is ANQGSEA in the germline V gene. The junction had 7 bases not matched to a gene; V was cut back by 7 bases and J by 4 bases. The CDR3 contains 13 residues. The CDR3 is CSAILQGYNEQFF. Here the CDR3 DNA reads TGCAGCGCTATATTACAGGGGTACAATGAGCAGTTCTTC.

The chain carries TRBV5-6 and TRBJ1-2, with D hard to call. Per germline, CDR1 SGHDT and CDR2 YYEEEE. There are 12 residues in the CDR3. V lost 3 bases to trimming and J lost 7 bases, with 10 bases between them. Written as DNA, the CDR3 is TGTGCCAGCAGCTCCCTAGGGCTTGGCTACACCTTC. Encoded protein: CASSSLGLGYTF.